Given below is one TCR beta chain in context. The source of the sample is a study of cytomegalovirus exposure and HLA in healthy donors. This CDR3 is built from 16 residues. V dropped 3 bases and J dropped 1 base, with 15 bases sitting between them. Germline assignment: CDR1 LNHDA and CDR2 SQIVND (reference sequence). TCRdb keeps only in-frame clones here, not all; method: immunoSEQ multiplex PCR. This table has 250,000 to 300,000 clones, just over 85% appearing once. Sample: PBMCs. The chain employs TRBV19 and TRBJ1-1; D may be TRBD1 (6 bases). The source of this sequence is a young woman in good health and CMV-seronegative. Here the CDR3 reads CASSIQGQHGNTEAFF. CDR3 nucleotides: TGTGCCAGTAGTATTCAGGGGCAGCACGGGAACACTGAAGCTTTCTTT.